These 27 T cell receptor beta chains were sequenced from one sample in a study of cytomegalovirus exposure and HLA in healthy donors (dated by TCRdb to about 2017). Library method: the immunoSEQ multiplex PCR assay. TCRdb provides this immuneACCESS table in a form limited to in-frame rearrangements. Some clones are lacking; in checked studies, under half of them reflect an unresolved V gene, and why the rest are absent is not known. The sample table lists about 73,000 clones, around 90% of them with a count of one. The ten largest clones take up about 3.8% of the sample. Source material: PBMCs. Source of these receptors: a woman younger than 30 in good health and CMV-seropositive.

The CDR3: CASSFTDEQYF. The DNA of the CDR3 is TGTGCCAGCAGCTTCACGGACGAGCAGTACTTC. V gene TRBV5-5 combines with J gene TRBJ2-7, with no clear D. The V gene's germline CDR1 is SGHKS and CDR2 YYEKEE (reference sequence). V dropped 2 bases and J dropped 5 bases, with 5 bases sitting between them. The CDR3 is made up of 11 amino acids.

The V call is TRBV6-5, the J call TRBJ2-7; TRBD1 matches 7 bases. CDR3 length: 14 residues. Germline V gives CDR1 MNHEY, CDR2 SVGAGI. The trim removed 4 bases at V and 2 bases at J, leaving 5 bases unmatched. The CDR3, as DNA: TGTGCCAGCAGTTGGGTGCAGGGGGCCTACGAGCAGTACTTC. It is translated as CASSWVQGAYEQYF.

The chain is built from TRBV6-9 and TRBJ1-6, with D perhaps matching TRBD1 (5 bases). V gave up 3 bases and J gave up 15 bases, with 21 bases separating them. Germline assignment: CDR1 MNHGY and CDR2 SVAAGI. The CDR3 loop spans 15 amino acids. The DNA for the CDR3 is TGTGCCAGCAGTTACCTGGGGGGAGGGCAATCGCTCCTCCACTTT. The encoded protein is CASSYLGGGQSLLHF.

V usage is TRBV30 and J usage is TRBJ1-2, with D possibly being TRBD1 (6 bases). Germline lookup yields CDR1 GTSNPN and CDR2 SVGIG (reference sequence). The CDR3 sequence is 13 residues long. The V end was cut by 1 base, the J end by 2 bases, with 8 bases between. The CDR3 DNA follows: TGTGCCTGGAGTGAGACAGGAAACTATGGCTACACCTTC. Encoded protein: CAWSETGNYGYTF.

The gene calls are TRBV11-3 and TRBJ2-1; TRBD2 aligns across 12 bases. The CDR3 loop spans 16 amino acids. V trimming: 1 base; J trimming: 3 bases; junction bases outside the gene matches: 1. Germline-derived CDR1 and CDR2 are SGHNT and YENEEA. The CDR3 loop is CASSLGTSGVYNEQFF. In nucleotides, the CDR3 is TGTGCCAGCAGCTTAGGGACTAGCGGGGTCTACAATGAGCAGTTCTTC.

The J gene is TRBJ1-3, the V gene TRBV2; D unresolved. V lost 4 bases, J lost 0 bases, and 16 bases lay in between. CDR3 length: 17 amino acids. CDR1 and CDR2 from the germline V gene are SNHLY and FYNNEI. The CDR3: CASSVYLLLISGNTIYF. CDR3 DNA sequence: TGTGCCAGCAGTGTTTATTTACTTCTCATCTCTGGAAACACCATATATTTT.

The CDR3 region has the DNA TGTGCCAGCTCACCTAGACTAGCGGGAGGGCCCTACAATGAGCAGTTCTTC. Translated: CASSPRLAGGPYNEQFF. This chain links TRBV18 with TRBJ2-1; 14 bases match TRBD2. Germline V gene data show CDR1 as KGHSH and CDR2 as LQKENI. CDR3 length: 17 residues. V was pared by 3 bases and J by 2 bases, with 3 bases of the junction left unmatched.

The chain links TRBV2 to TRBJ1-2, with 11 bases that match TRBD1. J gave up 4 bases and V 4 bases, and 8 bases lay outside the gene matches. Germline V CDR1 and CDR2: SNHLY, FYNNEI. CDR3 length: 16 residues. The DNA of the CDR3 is TGTGCCAGCAGTGTCGGACAGGGGGCGAACCTCTATGGCTACACCTTC. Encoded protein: CASSVGQGANLYGYTF.

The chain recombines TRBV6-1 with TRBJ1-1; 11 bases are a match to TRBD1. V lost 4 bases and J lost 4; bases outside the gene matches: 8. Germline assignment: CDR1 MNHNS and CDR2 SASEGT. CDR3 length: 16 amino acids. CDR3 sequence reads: CASSGTGGEWSTEAFF. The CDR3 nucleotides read TGTGCCAGCAGTGGGACAGGGGGCGAGTGGAGCACTGAAGCTTTCTTT.

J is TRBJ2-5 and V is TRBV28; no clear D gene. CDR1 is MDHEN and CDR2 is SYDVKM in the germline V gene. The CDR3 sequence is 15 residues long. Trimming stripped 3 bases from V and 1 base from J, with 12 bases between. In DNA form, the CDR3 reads TGTGCCAGCAGTTTGTACACAAACATCCAAGAGACCCAGTACTTC. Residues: CASSLYTNIQETQYF. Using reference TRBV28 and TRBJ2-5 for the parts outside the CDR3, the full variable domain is DVKVTQSSRYLVKRTGEKVFLECVQDMDHENMFWYRQDPGLGLRLIYFSYDVKMKEKGDIPEGYSVSREKKERFSLILESASTNQTSMYLCASSLYTNIQETQYFGPGTRLLVL.

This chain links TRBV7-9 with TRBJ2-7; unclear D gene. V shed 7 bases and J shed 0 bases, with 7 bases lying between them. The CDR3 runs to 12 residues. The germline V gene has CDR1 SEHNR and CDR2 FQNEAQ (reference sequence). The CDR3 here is CASMLDSYEQYF. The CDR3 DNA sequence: TGTGCCAGCATGCTAGACTCCTACGAGCAGTACTTC.

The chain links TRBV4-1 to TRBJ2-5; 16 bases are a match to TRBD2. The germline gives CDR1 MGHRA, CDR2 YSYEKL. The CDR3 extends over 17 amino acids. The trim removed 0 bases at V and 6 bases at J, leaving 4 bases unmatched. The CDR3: CASSQEGLAGGPQTQYF. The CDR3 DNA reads TGCGCCAGCAGCCAAGAGGGACTAGCGGGGGGGCCGCAGACCCAGTACTTC.

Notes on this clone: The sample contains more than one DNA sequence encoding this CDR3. The CDR3 DNA sequence: TGTGCCAGCAGTGGGACAGGGGGCCGACATCAGCCCCAGCATTTT. As protein: CASSGTGGRHQPQHF. This chain links TRBV6-1 with TRBJ1-5; 11 positions agree with TRBD1. Germline V lookup: CDR1 MNHNS, CDR2 SASEGT. The CDR3 runs to 15 residues. V trimming: 4 bases; J trimming: 5 bases; junction bases outside the gene matches: 4.

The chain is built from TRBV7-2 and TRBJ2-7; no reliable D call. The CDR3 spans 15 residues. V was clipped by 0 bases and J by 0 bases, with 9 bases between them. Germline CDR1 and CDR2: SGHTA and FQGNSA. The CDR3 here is CASSLASYSSYEQYF. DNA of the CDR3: TGTGCCAGCAGCTTAGCGAGTTACAGCTCCTACGAGCAGTACTTC.

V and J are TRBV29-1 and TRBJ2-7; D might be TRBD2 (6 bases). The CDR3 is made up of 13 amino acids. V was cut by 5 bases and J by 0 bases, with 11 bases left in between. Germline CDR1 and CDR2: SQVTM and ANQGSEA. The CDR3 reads CSVFAGTSYEQYF. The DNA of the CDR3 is TGCAGCGTTTTTGCGGGGACCTCCTACGAGCAGTACTTC.

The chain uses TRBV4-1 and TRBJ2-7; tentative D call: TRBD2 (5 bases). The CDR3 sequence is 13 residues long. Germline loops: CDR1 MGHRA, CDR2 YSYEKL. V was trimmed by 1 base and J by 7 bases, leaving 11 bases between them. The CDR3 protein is CASSQVPRDEQYF. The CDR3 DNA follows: TGCGCCAGCAGCCAAGTTCCGAGGGATGAGCAGTACTTC.

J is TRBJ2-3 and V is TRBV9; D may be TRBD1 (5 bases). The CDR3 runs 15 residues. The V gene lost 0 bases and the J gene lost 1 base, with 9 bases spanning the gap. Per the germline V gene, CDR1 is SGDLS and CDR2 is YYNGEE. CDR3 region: CASSVGSTGTDTQYF. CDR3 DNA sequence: TGTGCCAGCAGCGTAGGATCGACAGGCACAGATACGCAGTATTTT.

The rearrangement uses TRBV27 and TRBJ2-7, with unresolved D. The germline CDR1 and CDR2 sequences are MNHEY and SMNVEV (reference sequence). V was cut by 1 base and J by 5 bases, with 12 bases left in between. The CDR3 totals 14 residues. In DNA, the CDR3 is TGTGCCAGCAGTTTATTGGCCGCCGCCGACGAGCAGTACTTC. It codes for CASSLLAAADEQYF.

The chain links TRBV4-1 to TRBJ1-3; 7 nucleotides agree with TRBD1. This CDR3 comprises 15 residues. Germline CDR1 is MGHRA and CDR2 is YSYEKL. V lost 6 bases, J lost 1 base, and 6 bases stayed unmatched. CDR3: CASRFDRASGNTIYF. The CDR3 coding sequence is TGCGCCAGCAGATTCGACAGGGCGTCTGGAAACACCATATATTTT.

The DNA for the CDR3 is TGTGCCACCAGCAGAAGAGGGAACACTGAAGCTTTCTTT. This encodes CATSRRGNTEAFF. The chain recombines TRBV15 with TRBJ1-1; D unresolved. Trimming stripped 2 bases from V and 1 base from J, with 5 bases between. Germline assignment: CDR1 LNHNV and CDR2 YYDKDF (reference sequence). The CDR3 consists of 13 residues.

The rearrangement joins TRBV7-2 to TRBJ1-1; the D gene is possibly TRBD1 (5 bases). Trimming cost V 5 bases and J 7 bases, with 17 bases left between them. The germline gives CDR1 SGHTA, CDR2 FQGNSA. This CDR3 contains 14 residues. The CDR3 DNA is TGTGCCAGCAGCCCGATCGGGGGGGGGAGTGAAGCTTTCTTT. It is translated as CASSPIGGGSEAFF.

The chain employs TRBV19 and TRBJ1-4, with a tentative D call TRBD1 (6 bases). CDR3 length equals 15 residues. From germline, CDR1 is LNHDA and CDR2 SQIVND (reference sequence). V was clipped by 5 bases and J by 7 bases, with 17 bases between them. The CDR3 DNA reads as TGTGCCAGTAGTCTAGCGGGACATACGGGTGAAAAACTGTTTTTT. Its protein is CASSLAGHTGEKLFF.

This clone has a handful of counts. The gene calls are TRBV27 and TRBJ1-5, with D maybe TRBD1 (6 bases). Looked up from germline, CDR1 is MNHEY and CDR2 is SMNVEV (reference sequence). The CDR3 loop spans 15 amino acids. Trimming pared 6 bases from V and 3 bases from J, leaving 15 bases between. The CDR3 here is CASRNTGQLNQPQHF. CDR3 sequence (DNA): TGTGCCAGCAGAAATACAGGGCAACTCAATCAGCCCCAGCATTTT.

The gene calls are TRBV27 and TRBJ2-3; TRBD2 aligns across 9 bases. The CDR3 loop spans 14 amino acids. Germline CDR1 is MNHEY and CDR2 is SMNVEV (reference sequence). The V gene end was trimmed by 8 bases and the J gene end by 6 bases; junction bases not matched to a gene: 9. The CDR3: CASGGGALMDTQYF. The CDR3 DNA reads TGTGCCAGCGGCGGGGGGGCCCTAATGGATACGCAGTATTTT.

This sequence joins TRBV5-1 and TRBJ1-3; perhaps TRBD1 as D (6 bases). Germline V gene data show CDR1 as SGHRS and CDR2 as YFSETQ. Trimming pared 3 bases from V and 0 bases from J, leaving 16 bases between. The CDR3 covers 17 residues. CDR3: CASSSGQALFSGNTIYF. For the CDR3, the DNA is TGCGCCAGCAGCTCGGGACAAGCGCTCTTCTCTGGAAACACCATATATTTT.

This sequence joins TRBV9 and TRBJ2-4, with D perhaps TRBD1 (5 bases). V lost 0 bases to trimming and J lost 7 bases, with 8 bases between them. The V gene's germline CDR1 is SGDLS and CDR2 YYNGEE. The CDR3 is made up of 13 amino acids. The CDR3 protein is CASSVGQGNIQYF. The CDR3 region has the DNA TGTGCCAGCAGCGTAGGTCAGGGTAACATTCAGTACTTC.

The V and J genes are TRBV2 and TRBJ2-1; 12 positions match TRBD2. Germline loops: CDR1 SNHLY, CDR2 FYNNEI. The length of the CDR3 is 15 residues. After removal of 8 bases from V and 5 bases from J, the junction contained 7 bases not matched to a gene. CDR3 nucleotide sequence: TGTGCCAGCCGCCCCCTAGCGGGGGGGGACAATGAGCAGTTCTTC. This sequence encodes CASRPLAGGDNEQFF. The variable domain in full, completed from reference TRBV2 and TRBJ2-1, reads EPEVTQTPSHQVTQMGQEVILRCVPISNHLYFYWYRQILGQKVEFLVSFYNNEISEKSEIFDDQFSVERPDGSNFTLKIRSTKLEDSAMYFCASRPLAGGDNEQFFGPGTRLTVL.